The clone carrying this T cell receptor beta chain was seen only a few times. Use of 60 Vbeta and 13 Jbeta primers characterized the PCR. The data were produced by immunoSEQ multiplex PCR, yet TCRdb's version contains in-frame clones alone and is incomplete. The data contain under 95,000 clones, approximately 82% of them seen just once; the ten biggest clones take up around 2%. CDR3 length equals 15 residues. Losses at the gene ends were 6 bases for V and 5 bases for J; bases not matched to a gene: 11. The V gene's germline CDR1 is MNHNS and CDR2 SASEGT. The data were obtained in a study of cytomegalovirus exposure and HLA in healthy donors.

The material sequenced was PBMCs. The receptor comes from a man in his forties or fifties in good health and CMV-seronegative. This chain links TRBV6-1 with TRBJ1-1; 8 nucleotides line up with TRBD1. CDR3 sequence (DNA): TGTGCCAGCAGCGCCGCTACAGGGGGGAAAACTGAAGCTTTCTTT. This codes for CASSAATGGKTEAFF.